These T cell receptor beta chains were read from a single sample in a study of neoadjuvant nivolumab and ipilimumab in lung cancer. Clones were read by immunoSEQ multiplex PCR, and TCRdb kept only the in-frame ones, dropping some. The sample consists of tens of thousands of clones, 65% to 85% of them appearing once. The specimen comprised peripheral blood, sampled before neoadjuvant nivolumab, alone or with ipilimumab. These receptors were taken from an adult with non-small cell lung cancer. Each CDR3 is given with its conserved first and last residue. The order of the fields is J gene, clone size, D gene, V gene, CDR3 protein, CDR3 DNA. The D gene is left open where the match is weak. Some rows have no size entry. The others give once, few or many, or a class for an expanded clone.

J: TRBJ2-7; size: NA; D: TRBD1; V: TRBV15; CDR3: CATSRDRGREQYF; DNA: TGTGCCACCAGCAGAGACAGGGGGAGAGAGCAGTACTTC
J: TRBJ1-1; size: NA; D: NA; V: TRBV5-1; CDR3: CASSQQDNTEAFF; DNA: TGCGCCAGCAGCCAACAGGATAACACTGAAGCTTTCTTT
J: TRBJ2-7; size: NA; D: TRBD2; V: TRBV9; CDR3: CASSLTTSGEQYF; DNA: TGTGCCAGCAGCCTTACGACTAGCGGCGAGCAGTACTTC
J: TRBJ2-3; size: NA; D: NA; V: TRBV28; CDR3: CASSLSTDTQYF; DNA: TGTGCCAGCAGTTTATCCACAGATACGCAGTATTTT
J: TRBJ1-1; size: NA; D: NA; V: TRBV5-1; CDR3: CASRPGASTEAFF; DNA: TGCGCCTCCCGGCCGGGGGCAAGCACTGAAGCTTTCTTT
J: TRBJ2-5; size: NA; D: NA; V: TRBV7-3; CDR3: CASSLTGGETQYF; DNA: TGTGCCAGCAGCTTAACGGGGGGCGAGACCCAGTACTTC
J: TRBJ2-3; size: NA; D: TRBD2; V: TRBV5-1; CDR3: CASSLSGLAGDTQYF; DNA: TGCGCCAGCAGCTTGAGCGGACTAGCGGGGGATACGCAGTATTTT
J: TRBJ2-7; size: NA; D: TRBD2; V: TRBV27; CDR3: CASSLSRGVRGYEQYF; DNA: TGTGCCAGCAGTTTATCGCGGGGGGTAAGGGGCTACGAGCAGTACTTC
J: TRBJ2-5; size: NA; D: NA; V: TRBV5-1; CDR3: CASRDQETQYF; DNA: TGCGCCAGCAGGGACCAAGAGACCCAGTACTTC
J: TRBJ1-5; size: NA; D: TRBD1; V: TRBV7-9; CDR3: CASSLAKDRGFRNQPQHF; DNA: TGTGCCAGCAGCTTAGCTAAGGACAGGGGATTCCGTAATCAGCCCCAGCATTTT
J: TRBJ1-4; size: NA; D: NA; V: TRBV2; CDR3: CARGGLTGQRAEKLFF; DNA: TGTGCCAGGGGGGGGCTAACCGGACAGCGCGCGGAAAAACTGTTTTTT
J: TRBJ1-1; size: NA; D: TRBD1; V: TRBV19; CDR3: CASIPQGLAMNTEAFF; DNA: TGTGCCAGTATTCCACAGGGGTTGGCAATGAACACTGAAGCTTTCTTT
J: TRBJ2-1; size: NA; D: TRBD2; V: TRBV7-6; CDR3: CASSAGTSGGPYNEQFF; DNA: TGTGCCAGCAGCGCGGGGACTAGCGGGGGGCCCTACAATGAGCAGTTCTTC
J: TRBJ2-7; size: NA; D: TRBD1; V: TRBV2; CDR3: CASSGQGAGLGEQYF; DNA: TGTGCCAGCAGTGGACAGGGGGCAGGTCTGGGAGAGCAGTACTTC
J: TRBJ1-3; size: NA; D: NA; V: TRBV7-8; CDR3: CASSLVRDSGNTIYF; DNA: TGTGCCAGCAGCTTAGTGAGGGACTCTGGAAACACCATATATTTT
J: TRBJ1-3; size: NA; D: NA; V: TRBV7-9; CDR3: CASSLSFPSGNTIYF; DNA: TGTGCCAGCAGCTTAAGTTTCCCCTCTGGAAACACCATATATTTT
J: TRBJ2-2; size: NA; D: TRBD1; V: TRBV11-3; CDR3: CASSLGTGTTGELFF; DNA: TGTGCCAGCAGCTTAGGGACAGGGACCACCGGGGAGCTGTTTTTT
J: TRBJ2-3; size: NA; D: NA; V: TRBV5-1; CDR3: CASSLDVHPDTQYF; DNA: TGCGCCAGCAGCTTGGACGTTCACCCAGATACGCAGTATTTT
J: TRBJ1-5; size: NA; D: NA; V: TRBV27; CDR3: CASSPLRTLSNQPQHF; DNA: TGTGCCAGCAGTCCCCTAAGGACTTTAAGCAATCAGCCCCAGCATTTT
J: TRBJ1-4; size: NA; D: NA; V: TRBV29-1; CDR3: CSVGPGFGEKLFF; DNA: TGCAGCGTTGGTCCAGGGTTTGGGGAAAAACTGTTTTTT
J: TRBJ1-1; size: NA; D: NA; V: TRBV29-1; CDR3: CSVSVNTEAFF; DNA: TGCAGCGTTTCAGTGAACACTGAAGCTTTCTTT
J: TRBJ2-2; size: NA; D: NA; V: TRBV5-1; CDR3: CASSLARRGVTNTGELFF; DNA: TGCGCCAGCAGCTTGGCCAGGAGGGGCGTTACGAACACCGGGGAGCTGTTTTTT
J: TRBJ2-2; size: NA; D: NA; V: TRBV5-4; CDR3: CASSLGSPRAGELFF; DNA: TGTGCCAGCAGCTTGGGTTCCCCGAGGGCCGGGGAGCTGTTTTTT
J: TRBJ1-5; size: NA; D: NA; V: TRBV5-5; CDR3: CASSWGVGNQPQHF; DNA: TGTGCCAGCAGCTGGGGGGTGGGCAATCAGCCCCAGCATTTT
J: TRBJ1-3; size: NA; D: TRBD1; V: TRBV18; CDR3: CASSQNRGRGNTIYF; DNA: TGTGCCAGCTCACAGAACAGGGGCCGCGGAAACACCATATATTTT
J: TRBJ2-5; size: NA; D: NA; V: TRBV5-1; CDR3: CASSNSTDRRGTQYF; DNA: TGCGCCAGCAGCAATTCGACAGATAGGAGGGGAACCCAGTACTTC
J: TRBJ2-3; size: NA; D: NA; V: TRBV9; CDR3: CASSVGVARSTDTQYF; DNA: TGTGCCAGCAGCGTAGGGGTAGCGCGAAGCACAGATACGCAGTATTTT
J: TRBJ1-1; size: NA; D: TRBD1; V: TRBV7-2; CDR3: CASSLDSGGEAFF; DNA: TGTGCCAGCAGCTTAGATTCAGGGGGCGAAGCTTTCTTT
J: TRBJ1-1; size: NA; D: NA; V: TRBV18; CDR3: CASSVTGGNTEAFF; DNA: TGTGCCAGCTCGGTGACCGGAGGGAACACTGAAGCTTTCTTT
J: TRBJ2-5; size: NA; D: NA; V: TRBV4-2; CDR3: CASSQAGGASETQYF; DNA: TGTGCCAGCAGCCAAGCAGGGGGGGCCTCAGAGACCCAGTACTTC
J: TRBJ2-1; size: NA; D: NA; V: TRBV18; CDR3: CASSPLVSYNEQFF; DNA: TGTGCCAGCTCACCATTGGTCTCCTACAATGAGCAGTTCTTC
J: TRBJ1-2; size: NA; D: TRBD1; V: TRBV5-6; CDR3: CASSFPGQGDYGYTF; DNA: TGTGCCAGCAGCTTCCCGGGACAGGGAGACTATGGCTACACCTTC
J: TRBJ2-2; size: NA; D: TRBD1; V: TRBV9; CDR3: CASSVVDRVGGELFF; DNA: TGTGCCAGCAGCGTAGTGGACAGGGTGGGCGGGGAGCTGTTTTTT
J: TRBJ2-1; size: once; D: TRBD1; V: TRBV28; CDR3: CASSSAGTGDLEQFF; DNA: TGTGCCAGCAGTTCGGCCGGGACAGGGGATCTTGAGCAGTTCTTC
J: TRBJ1-1; size: NA; D: NA; V: TRBV5-1; CDR3: CASSTAGVTEAFF; DNA: TGCGCCAGCAGCACCGCAGGGGTCACTGAAGCTTTCTTT
J: TRBJ2-2; size: NA; D: TRBD2; V: TRBV28; CDR3: CASRRGLAMAGELFF; DNA: TGTGCCAGCCGCAGGGGACTAGCGATGGCCGGGGAGCTGTTTTTT
J: TRBJ2-7; size: NA; D: NA; V: TRBV10-3; CDR3: CAISPAGDSYEQYF; DNA: TGTGCCATCAGCCCTGCCGGGGACTCCTACGAGCAGTACTTC
J: TRBJ2-5; size: NA; D: NA; V: TRBV11-3; CDR3: CASSLGTEYQETQYF; DNA: TGTGCCAGCAGCTTAGGGACAGAGTACCAAGAGACCCAGTACTTC
J: TRBJ2-3; size: NA; D: NA; V: TRBV11-2; CDR3: CASSPADSPTDTQYF; DNA: TGTGCCAGCAGTCCAGCGGACAGTCCCACAGATACGCAGTATTTT
J: TRBJ1-4; size: NA; D: NA; V: TRBV19; CDR3: CATKTAREKLFF; DNA: TGTGCCACCAAGACGGCCAGGGAAAAACTGTTTTTT
J: TRBJ1-1; size: few; D: NA; V: TRBV7-3; CDR3: CASSSLQNTEAFF; DNA: TGTGCCAGCAGCTCTTTACAGAACACTGAAGCTTTCTTT
J: TRBJ2-3; size: NA; D: NA; V: TRBV6-1; CDR3: CASSVGGLGTDTQYF; DNA: TGTGCCAGCAGTGTTGGGGGCTTGGGGACAGATACGCAGTATTTT
J: TRBJ2-1; size: NA; D: NA; V: TRBV6-5; CDR3: CASNPGRGYNEQFF; DNA: TGTGCCAGCAATCCCGGACGTGGATACAATGAGCAGTTCTTC
J: TRBJ2-3; size: NA; D: NA; V: TRBV7-3; CDR3: CASSPVGANTDTQYF; DNA: TGTGCCAGCAGCCCTGTCGGGGCCAACACAGATACGCAGTATTTT
J: TRBJ2-7; size: NA; D: TRBD2; V: TRBV5-5; CDR3: CASSLAGTSGGTSYEQYF; DNA: TGTGCCAGCAGCTTGGCCGGGACTAGCGGGGGCACCTCCTACGAGCAGTACTTC
J: TRBJ1-5; size: NA; D: TRBD1; V: TRBV5-1; CDR3: CASSRTGARDQPQHF; DNA: TGCGCCAGCAGCCGAACAGGGGCGCGGGATCAGCCCCAGCATTTT
J: TRBJ1-1; size: NA; D: NA; V: TRBV2; CDR3: CASSARRGGTEAFF; DNA: TGTGCCAGCAGCGCCAGGAGGGGTGGCACTGAAGCTTTCTTT
J: TRBJ1-6; size: NA; D: TRBD1; V: TRBV2; CDR3: CASTTWTGNNSPLHF; DNA: TGTGCCAGCACTACATGGACAGGGAATAATTCACCCCTCCACTTT
J: TRBJ2-3; size: NA; D: TRBD2; V: TRBV5-1; CDR3: CASSLSGGATDTQYF; DNA: TGCGCCAGCAGTTTAAGCGGGGGGGCCACTGATACGCAGTATTTT
J: TRBJ2-3; size: NA; D: NA; V: TRBV5-1; CDR3: CASSLADSTADTQYF; DNA: TGCGCCAGCAGCTTGGCCGACAGCACAGCAGATACGCAGTATTTT